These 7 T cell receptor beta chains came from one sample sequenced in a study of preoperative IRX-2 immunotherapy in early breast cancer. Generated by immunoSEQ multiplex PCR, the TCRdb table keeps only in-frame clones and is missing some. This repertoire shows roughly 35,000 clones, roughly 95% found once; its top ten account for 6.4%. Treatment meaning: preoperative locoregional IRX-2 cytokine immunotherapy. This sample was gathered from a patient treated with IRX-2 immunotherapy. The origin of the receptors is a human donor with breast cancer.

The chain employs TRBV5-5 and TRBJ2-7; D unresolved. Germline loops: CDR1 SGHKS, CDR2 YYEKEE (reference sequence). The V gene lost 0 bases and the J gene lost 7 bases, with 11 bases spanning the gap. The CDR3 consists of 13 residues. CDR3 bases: TGTGCCAGCAGCTTGGCCGGGCCTATGGAGCAGTACTTC. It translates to CASSLAGPMEQYF.

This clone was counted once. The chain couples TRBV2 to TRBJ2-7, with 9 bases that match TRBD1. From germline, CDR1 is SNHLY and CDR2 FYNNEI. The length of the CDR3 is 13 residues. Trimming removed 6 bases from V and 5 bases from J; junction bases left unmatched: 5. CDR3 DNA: TGTGCCAGCAGGAGACAGGGGGAGGACGAGCAGTACTTC. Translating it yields CASRRQGEDEQYF. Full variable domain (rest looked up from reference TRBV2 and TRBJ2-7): EPEVTQTPSHQVTQMGQEVILRCVPISNHLYFYWYRQILGQKVEFLVSFYNNEISEKSEIFDDQFSVERPDGSNFTLKIRSTKLEDSAMYFCASRRQGEDEQYFGPGTRLTVT.

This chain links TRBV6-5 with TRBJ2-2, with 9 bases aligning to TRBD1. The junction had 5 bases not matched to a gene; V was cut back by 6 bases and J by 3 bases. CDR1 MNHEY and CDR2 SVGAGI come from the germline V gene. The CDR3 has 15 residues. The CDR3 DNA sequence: TGTGCCAGCAGGAGGGACAGGGCTCACACCGGGGAGCTGTTTTTT. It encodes CASRRDRAHTGELFF.

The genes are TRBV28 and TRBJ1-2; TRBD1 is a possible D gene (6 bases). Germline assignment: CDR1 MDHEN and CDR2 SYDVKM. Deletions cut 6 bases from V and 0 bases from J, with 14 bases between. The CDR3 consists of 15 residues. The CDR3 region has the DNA TGTGCCAGCAGGCGACAACAGGGAACTAACTATGGCTACACCTTC. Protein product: CASRRQQGTNYGYTF.

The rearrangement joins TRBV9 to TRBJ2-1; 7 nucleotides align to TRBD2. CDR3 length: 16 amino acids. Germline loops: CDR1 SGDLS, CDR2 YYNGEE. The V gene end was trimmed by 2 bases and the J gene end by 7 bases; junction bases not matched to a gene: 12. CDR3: CASSVVGLPERNEQFF. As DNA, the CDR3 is TGTGCCAGCAGCGTTGTGGGACTACCTGAGCGGAATGAGCAGTTCTTC.

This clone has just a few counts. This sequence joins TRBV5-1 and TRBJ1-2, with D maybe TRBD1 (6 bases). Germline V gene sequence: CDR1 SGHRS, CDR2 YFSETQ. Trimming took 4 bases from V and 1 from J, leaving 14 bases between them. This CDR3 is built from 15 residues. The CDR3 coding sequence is TGCGCCAGCAGCCCCGCGGCAGGGGTTAACTATGGCTACACCTTC. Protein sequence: CASSPAAGVNYGYTF.

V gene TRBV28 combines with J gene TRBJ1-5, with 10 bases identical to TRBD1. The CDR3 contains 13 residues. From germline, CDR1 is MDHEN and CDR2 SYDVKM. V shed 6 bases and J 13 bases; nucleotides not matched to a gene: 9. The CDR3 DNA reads TGTGCCAGCAGGACAGGGGGCTCGATCAATCAGCATTTT. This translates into CASRTGGSINQHF. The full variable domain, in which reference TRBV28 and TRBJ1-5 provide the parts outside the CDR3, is DVKVTQSSRYLVKRTGEKVFLECVQDMDHENMFWYRQDPGLGLRLIYFSYDVKMKEKGDIPEGYSVSREKKERFSLILESASTNQTSMYLCASRTGGSINQHFGDGTRLSIL.